Included here is one T cell receptor (beta chain) sequence, with context. This record comes from a study of blood T cell repertoires in COVID-19. Under the authors' procedure: Estimation of nucleated cell counts relied on the amplification of reference gene primers. Assay: immunoSEQ multiplex PCR; the TCRdb copy retains only in-frame clones and omits some. From that table come the V and J calls and clone size; the DNA was used to work out D and trimming. Of about 200,000 clones in the sample, about 90% are singletons; the top ten hold 1.5% to 2%. Trimming pared 1 base from V and 7 bases from J, leaving 11 bases between. This CDR3 is 13 amino acids long. In germline, CDR1 is LGHDT, CDR2 YNNKEL (reference sequence).

This chain connects TRBV3-1 (or the pseudogene TRBV3-2) to TRBJ2-7; no clear D. This TCR was recovered from a man aged 18 to 35 with active or convalescent COVID-19. Sequences were obtained from peripheral blood. DNA for the CDR3: TGTGCCAGCAGCCAAGGGGCTCGTACGGAGCAGTACTTC. Translated, it gives CASSQGARTEQYF.